A selection of T cell receptor beta chains follows, all from one sample in a study of T cell changes during pregnancy in multiple sclerosis. Measured with immunoSEQ multiplex PCR; TCRdb has only the in-frame clones, and not every one. The sample has approximately 46,000 clones, approximately 90% seen once; the top ten hold 1% to 1.5%. The sample here was CD4+ T cells from peripheral blood mononuclear cells, taken after pregnancy. The receptors shown here come from a female donor with multiple sclerosis, enrolled in a pregnancy study. The conserved cysteine and the conserved F or W are not part of the CDR3 here.

>TRBV7-2|TRBJ1-1
ASTNLWREGAF
>TRBV30|TRBJ1-5
AWSDLTGRNQPQH
>TRBV10-3|TRBJ1-1
AISPRTGSADTEAF
>TRBV5-1|TRBJ1-1
ASSYGSESAEAF
>TRBV4-1|TRBJ2-4
ASSQGLAVGKKNIQY
>TRBV18|TRBJ2-1
ASSPQAGGTNNEQF
>TRBV18|TRBJ2-1
ASSPPRGSGGEQF
>TRBV30|TRBJ1-5
AWTWGVDQPQH
>TRBV16|TRBJ2-7
ASSAQGQTYEQY
>TRBV25-1|TRBJ1-4
ASTESGTGREKLF
>TRBV5-1|TRBJ2-3
ASSRVSGQSTDTQY
>TRBV4-1|TRBJ2-5
ASSQLAGGLVTQY
>TRBV11-3|TRBJ2-7
ASSPGLAGSYEQY
>TRBV7-2|TRBJ2-1
ASSKQGGSYNEQF
>TRBV5-1|TRBJ2-5
ASSLAVGQKARIETQY